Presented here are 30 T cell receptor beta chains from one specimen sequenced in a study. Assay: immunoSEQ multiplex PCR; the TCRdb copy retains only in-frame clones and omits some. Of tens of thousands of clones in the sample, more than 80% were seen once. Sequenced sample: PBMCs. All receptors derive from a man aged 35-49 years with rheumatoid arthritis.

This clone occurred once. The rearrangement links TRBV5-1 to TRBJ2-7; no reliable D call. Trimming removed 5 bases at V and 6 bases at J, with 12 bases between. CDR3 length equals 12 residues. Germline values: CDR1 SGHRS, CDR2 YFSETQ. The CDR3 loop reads CASSLNWLEQYF. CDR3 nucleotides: TGCGCCAGCAGTCTTAATTGGCTCGAGCAGTACTTC. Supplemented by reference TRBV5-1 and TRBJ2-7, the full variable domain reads KAGVTQTPRYLIKTRGQQVTLSCSPISGHRSVSWYQQTPGQGLQFLFEYFSETQRNKGNFPGRFSGRQFSNSRSEMNVSTLELGDSALYLCASSLNWLEQYFGPGTRLTVT.

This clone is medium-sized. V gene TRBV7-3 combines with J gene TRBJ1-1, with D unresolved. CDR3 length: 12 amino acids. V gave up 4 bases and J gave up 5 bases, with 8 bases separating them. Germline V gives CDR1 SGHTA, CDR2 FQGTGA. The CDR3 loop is CASSSSGTEAFF. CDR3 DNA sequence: TGTGCCAGCAGCTCGTCCGGGACTGAAGCTTTCTTT.

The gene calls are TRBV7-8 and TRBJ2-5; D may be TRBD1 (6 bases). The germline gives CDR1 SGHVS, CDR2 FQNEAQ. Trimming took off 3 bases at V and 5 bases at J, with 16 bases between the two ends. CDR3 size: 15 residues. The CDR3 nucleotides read TGTGCCAGCAGCTTTTTGGACAGCCCGGCGGAGACCCAGTACTTC. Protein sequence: CASSFLDSPAETQYF.

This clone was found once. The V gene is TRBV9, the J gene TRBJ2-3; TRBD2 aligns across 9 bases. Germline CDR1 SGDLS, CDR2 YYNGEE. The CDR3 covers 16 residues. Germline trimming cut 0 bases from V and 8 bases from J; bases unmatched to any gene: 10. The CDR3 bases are TGTGCCAGCAGCGTAGTGGCTAGCGGGGTATCGGGTACGCAGTATTTT. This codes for CASSVVASGVSGTQYF. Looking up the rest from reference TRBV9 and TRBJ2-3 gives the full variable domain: DSGVTQTPKHLITATGQRVTLRCSPRSGDLSVYWYQQSLDQGLQFLIQYYNGEERAKGNILERFSAQQFPDLHSELNLSSLELGDSALYFCASSVVASGVSGTQYFGPGTRLTVL.

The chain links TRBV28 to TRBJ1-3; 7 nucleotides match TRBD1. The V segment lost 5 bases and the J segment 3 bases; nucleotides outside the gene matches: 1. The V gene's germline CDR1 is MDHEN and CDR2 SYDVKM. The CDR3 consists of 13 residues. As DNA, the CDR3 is TGTGCCAGCAGTCGGGACAGTGGAAACACCATATATTTT. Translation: CASSRDSGNTIYF.

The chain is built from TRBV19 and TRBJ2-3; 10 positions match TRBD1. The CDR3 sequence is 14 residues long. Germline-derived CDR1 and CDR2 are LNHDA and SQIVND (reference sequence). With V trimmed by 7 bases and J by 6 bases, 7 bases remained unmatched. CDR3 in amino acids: CASNDRGRRDTQYF. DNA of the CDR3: TGTGCCAGTAACGACAGGGGGCGCAGGGATACGCAGTATTTT.

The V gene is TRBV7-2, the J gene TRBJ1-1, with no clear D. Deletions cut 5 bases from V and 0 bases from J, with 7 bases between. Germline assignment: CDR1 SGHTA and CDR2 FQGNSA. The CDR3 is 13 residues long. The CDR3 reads CASSASLNTEAFF. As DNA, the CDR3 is TGTGCCAGCAGCGCCAGCCTGAACACTGAAGCTTTCTTT.

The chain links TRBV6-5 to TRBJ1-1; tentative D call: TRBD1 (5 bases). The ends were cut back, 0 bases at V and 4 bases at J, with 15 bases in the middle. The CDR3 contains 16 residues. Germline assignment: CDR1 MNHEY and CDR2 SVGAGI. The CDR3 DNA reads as TGTGCCAGCAGTTACTCCACCCTTGCGGGGACCACTGAAGCTTTCTTT. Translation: CASSYSTLAGTTEAFF.

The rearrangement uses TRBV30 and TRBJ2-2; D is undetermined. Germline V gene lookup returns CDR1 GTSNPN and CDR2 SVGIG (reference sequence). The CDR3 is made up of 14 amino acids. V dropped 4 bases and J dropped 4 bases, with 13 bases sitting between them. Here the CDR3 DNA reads TGTGCCTGGACTGTAGGGTCGGGCACCGGGGAGCTGTTTTTT. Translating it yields CAWTVGSGTGELFF. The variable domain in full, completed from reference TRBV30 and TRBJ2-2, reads SQTIHQWPATLVQPVGSPLSLECTVEGTSNPNLYWYRQAAGRGLQLLFYSVGIGQISSEVPQNLSASRPQDRQFILSSKKLLLSDSGFYLCAWTVGSGTGELFFGEGSRLTVL.

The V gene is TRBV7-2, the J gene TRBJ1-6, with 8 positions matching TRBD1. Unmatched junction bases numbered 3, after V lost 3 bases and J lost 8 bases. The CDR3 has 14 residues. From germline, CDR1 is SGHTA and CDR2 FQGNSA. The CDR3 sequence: CASSFRGRDSPLHF. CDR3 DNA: TGTGCCAGCAGCTTCAGGGGGCGCGATTCACCCCTCCACTTT.

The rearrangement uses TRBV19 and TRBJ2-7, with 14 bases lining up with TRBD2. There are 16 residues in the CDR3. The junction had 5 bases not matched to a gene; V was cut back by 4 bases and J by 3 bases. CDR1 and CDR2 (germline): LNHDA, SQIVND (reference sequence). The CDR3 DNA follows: TGTGCCAGTAGTACCCCCGGGACTAGCGGGAGCTACGAGCAGTACTTC. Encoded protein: CASSTPGTSGSYEQYF.

This chain's CDR3 is CASKSKGVTQETQYF. CDR3 in DNA: TGTGCCAGTAAAAGTAAAGGGGTAACCCAAGAGACCCAGTACTTC. V gene TRBV19 combines with J gene TRBJ2-5; a weak D match, TRBD1 (5 bases). Germline loops: CDR1 LNHDA, CDR2 SQIVND (reference sequence). The CDR3 consists of 15 residues. Trimming pared 7 bases from V and 1 base from J, leaving 16 bases between.

Here the CDR3 DNA reads TGTGCCAGCAGTCCCAGAGAGAACACTGAAGCTTTCTTT. Translated, it gives CASSPRENTEAFF. The chain employs TRBV6-5 and TRBJ1-1; D remains ambiguous. This CDR3 is 13 amino acids long. Germline CDR1 reads MNHEY; CDR2 reads SVGAGI. Between the trimmed V and J ends, which lost 5 bases and 1 base, there was a span of 8 bases.

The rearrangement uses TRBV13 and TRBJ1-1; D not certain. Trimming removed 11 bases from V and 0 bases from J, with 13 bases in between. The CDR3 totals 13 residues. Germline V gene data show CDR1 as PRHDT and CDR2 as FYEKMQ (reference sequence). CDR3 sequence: CAGVFIMNTEAFF. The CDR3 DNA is TGTGCCGGAGTTTTTATCATGAACACTGAAGCTTTCTTT.

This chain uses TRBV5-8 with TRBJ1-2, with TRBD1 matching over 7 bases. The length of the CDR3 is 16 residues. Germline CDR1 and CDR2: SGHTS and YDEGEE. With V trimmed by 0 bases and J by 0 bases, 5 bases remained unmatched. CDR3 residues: CASSLEGARSNYGYTF. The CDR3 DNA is TGTGCCAGCAGCTTGGAGGGGGCTCGATCTAACTATGGCTACACCTTC.

Written as DNA, the CDR3 is TGTGCCAGCAGCCCCGGGATTAAGGGCGGGAATGAGCAGTTCTTC. The encoded protein is CASSPGIKGGNEQFF. The chain uses TRBV7-2 and TRBJ2-1; TRBD2 might be the D (5 bases). Germline V lookup: CDR1 SGHTA, CDR2 FQGNSA. The germline V and J ends were trimmed by 5 bases and 7 bases, with 18 bases remaining between them. This CDR3 has 15 residues.

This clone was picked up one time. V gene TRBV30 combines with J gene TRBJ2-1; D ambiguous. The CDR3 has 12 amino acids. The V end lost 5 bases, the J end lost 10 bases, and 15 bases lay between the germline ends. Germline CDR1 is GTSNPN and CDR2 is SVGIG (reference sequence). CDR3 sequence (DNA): TGTGCCTGGGGCCCAGGATCTCTCGAGCAGTTCTTC. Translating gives CAWGPGSLEQFF.

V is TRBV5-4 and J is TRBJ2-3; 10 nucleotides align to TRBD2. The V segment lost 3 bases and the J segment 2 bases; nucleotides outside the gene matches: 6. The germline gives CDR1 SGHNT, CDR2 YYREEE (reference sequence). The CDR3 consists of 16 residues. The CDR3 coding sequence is TGTGCCAGCAGCTGGTCTAGCGGGGGCGACACAGATACGCAGTATTTT. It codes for CASSWSSGGDTDTQYF.

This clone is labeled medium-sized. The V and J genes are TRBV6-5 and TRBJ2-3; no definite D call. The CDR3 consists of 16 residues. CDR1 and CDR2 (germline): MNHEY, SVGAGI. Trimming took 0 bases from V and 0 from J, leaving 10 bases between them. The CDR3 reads CASSYSERFSTDTQYF. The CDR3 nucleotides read TGTGCCAGCAGTTACTCCGAGAGGTTCAGCACAGATACGCAGTATTTT.

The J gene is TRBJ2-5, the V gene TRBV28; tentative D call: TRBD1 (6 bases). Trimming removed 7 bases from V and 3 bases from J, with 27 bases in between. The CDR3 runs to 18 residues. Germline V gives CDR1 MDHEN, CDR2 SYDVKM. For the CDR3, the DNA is TGTGCCAGCACCCTATCCCAGCTCAGGGCTCCAGGGGAAGAGACCCAGTACTTC. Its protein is CASTLSQLRAPGEETQYF.

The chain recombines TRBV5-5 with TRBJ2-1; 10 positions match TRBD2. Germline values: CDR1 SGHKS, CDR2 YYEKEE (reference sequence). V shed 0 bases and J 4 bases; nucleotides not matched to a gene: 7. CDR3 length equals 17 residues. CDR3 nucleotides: TGTGCCAGCAGCTTGGCCGTGTCTAGCGGGGGTTACAATGAGCAGTTCTTC. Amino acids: CASSLAVSSGGYNEQFF.

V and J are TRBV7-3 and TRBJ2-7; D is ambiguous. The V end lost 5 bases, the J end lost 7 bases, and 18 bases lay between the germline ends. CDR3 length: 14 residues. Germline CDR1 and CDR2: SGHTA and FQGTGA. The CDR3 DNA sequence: TGTGCCAGCAGCCTCGTCGGACCGGACGGAGAGCAGTACTTC. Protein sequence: CASSLVGPDGEQYF.

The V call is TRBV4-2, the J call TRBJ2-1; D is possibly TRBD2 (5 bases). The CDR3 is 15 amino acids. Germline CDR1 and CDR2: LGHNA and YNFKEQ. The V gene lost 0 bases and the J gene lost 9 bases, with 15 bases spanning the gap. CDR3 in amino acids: CASSQDRGQGGEQFF. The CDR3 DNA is TGTGCCAGCAGCCAAGATAGAGGCCAAGGAGGTGAGCAGTTCTTC.

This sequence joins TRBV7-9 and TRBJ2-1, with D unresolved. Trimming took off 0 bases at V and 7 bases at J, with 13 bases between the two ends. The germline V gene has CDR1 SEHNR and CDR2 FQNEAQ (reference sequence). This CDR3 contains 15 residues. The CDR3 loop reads CASSLAQIGLNEQFF. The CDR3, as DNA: TGTGCCAGCAGCTTAGCGCAGATAGGATTGAATGAGCAGTTCTTC.

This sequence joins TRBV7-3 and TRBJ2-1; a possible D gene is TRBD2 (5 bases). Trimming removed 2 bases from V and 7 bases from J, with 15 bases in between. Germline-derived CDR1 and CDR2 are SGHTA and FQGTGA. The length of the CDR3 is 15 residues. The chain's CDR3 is CASSLGVSGRNEQFF. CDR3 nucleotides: TGTGCCAGCAGCTTAGGAGTCTCGGGAAGGAATGAGCAGTTCTTC.

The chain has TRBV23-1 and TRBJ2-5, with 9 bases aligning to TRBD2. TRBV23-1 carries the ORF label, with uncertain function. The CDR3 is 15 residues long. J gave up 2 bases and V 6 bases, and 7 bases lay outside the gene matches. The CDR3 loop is CASRRLADYQETQYF. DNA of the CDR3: TGCGCCAGCAGAAGACTAGCGGACTATCAAGAGACCCAGTACTTC.

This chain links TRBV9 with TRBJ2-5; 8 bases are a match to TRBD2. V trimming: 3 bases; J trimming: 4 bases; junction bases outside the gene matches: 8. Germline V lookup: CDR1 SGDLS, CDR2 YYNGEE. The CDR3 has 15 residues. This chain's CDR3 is CASSGQRESGETQYF. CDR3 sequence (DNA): TGTGCCAGCAGCGGACAGCGGGAGAGTGGAGAGACCCAGTACTTC.

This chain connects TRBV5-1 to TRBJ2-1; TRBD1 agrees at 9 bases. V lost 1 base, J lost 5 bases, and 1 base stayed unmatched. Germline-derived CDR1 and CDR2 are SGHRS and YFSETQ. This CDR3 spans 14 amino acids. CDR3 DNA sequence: TGCGCCAGCAGCTTGCGGACAGGGGACAATGAGCAGTTCTTC. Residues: CASSLRTGDNEQFF.

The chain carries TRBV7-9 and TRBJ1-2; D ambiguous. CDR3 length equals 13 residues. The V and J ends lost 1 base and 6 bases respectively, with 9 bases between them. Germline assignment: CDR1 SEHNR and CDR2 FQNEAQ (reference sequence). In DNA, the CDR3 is TGTGCCAGCAGCTTAGTGGGCTCGGATGGCTACACCTTC. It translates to CASSLVGSDGYTF. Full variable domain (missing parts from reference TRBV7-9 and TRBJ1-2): DTGVSQNPRHKITKRGQNVTFRCDPISEHNRLYWYRQTLGQGPEFLTYFQNEAQLEKSRLLSDRFSAERPKGSFSTLEIQRTEQGDSAMYLCASSLVGSDGYTFGSGTRLTVV.

CDR3 protein: CAISETGETNYGYTF. CDR3 nucleotide sequence: TGTGCCATCAGTGAGACAGGGGAGACTAACTATGGCTACACCTTC. This sequence joins TRBV10-3 and TRBJ1-2; 7 bases are shared with TRBD1. Germline V gene data show CDR1 as ENHRY and CDR2 as SYGVKD. This CDR3 has 15 residues. V lost 2 bases and J lost 0; bases outside the gene matches: 3.